Shown below are 7 T cell receptor beta chains from a single sample sequenced in a study of T cell changes during pregnancy in multiple sclerosis. Libraries were prepared by immunoSEQ multiplex PCR; TCRdb keeps only in-frame clonotypes and omits some of them. Of tens of thousands of clones listed, 91% are singletons. The material was peripheral blood, obtained after pregnancy. The receptors shown here come from a female donor in good health, enrolled as a control in a pregnancy study.

This rearrangement joins TRBV9 to TRBJ2-7, with D uncertain. Trimming shortened V by 3 bases and J by 7 bases, and 8 bases separated the two germline ends. The CDR3 runs to 11 residues. The germline gives CDR1 SGDLS, CDR2 YYNGEE. CDR3 sequence reads: CASSDPGEQYF. The CDR3 DNA reads as TGTGCCAGCAGCGACCCGGGTGAGCAGTACTTC.

The chain carries TRBV6-5 and TRBJ1-4; the D is unclear. The CDR3 runs to 13 residues. V was clipped by 6 bases and J by 7 bases, with 12 bases between them. Germline lookup yields CDR1 MNHEY and CDR2 SVGAGI. CDR3 sequence reads: CASSRTGSEKLFF. CDR3 nucleotides: TGTGCCAGCAGCCGGACCGGGAGTGAAAAACTGTTTTTT.

The V gene is TRBV7-3, the J gene TRBJ2-7; no definite D call. The germline gives CDR1 SGHTA, CDR2 FQGTGA. There are 13 residues in the CDR3. The ends were cut back, 4 bases at V and 2 bases at J, with 9 bases in the middle. DNA for the CDR3: TGTGCCAGCAGCTCCGACAACACCTACGAGCAGTACTTC. Translated: CASSSDNTYEQYF. Together with reference TRBV7-3 and TRBJ2-7, the CDR3 gives the full variable domain: GAGVSQTPSNKVTEKGKYVELRCDPISGHTALYWYRQSLGQGPEFLIYFQGTGAADDSGLPNDRFFAVRPEGSVSTLKIQRTERGDSAVYLCASSSDNTYEQYFGPGTRLTVT.

CDR3 residues: CASSQDLNRGTEAFF. The CDR3 bases are TGCGCCAGCAGCCAAGATTTGAACAGGGGCACTGAAGCTTTCTTT. The chain recombines TRBV4-3 with TRBJ1-1; 7 nucleotides line up with TRBD1. The germline V gene has CDR1 LGHNA and CDR2 YSLEER. The length of the CDR3 is 15 residues. Trimming cost V 0 bases and J 4 bases; bases outside gene matches: 5.

The chain is built from TRBV14 and TRBJ1-1; D may be TRBD1 (5 bases). V lost 1 base to trimming and J lost 7 bases, with 13 bases between them. This CDR3 comprises 14 residues. Germline V gene data show CDR1 as SGHDN and CDR2 as FVKESK. The CDR3 reads CASSQGGRLGEAFF. The CDR3 coding sequence is TGTGCCAGCAGCCAAGGGGGGAGGTTAGGTGAAGCTTTCTTT.

This clone has a single count. The chain employs TRBV4-3 and TRBJ2-7; 8 bases line up with TRBD1. Germline CDR1 and CDR2: LGHNA and YSLEER. The CDR3 extends over 15 amino acids. The J segment lost 2 bases and the V segment lost 1 base, leaving 4 bases of the junction unmatched. CDR3: CASSQVRTGPYEQYF. The CDR3 DNA reads TGCGCCAGCAGCCAAGTGAGGACAGGGCCCTACGAGCAGTACTTC.

The rearrangement links TRBV29-1 to TRBJ1-2; D gene unclear. This CDR3 spans 12 amino acids. The V gene's germline CDR1 is SQVTM and CDR2 ANQGSEA. Trimming shortened V by 3 bases and J by 7 bases, and 12 bases separated the two germline ends. The CDR3 protein is CSVELSMSGYTF. CDR3 DNA: TGCAGCGTTGAGTTGTCTATGAGTGGCTACACCTTC.